This T cell receptor (beta chain) originates from a study of cytomegalovirus exposure and HLA in healthy donors. Primers included in the PCR were 60 Vbeta and 13 Jbeta primers. Here immunoSEQ multiplex PCR was the method, and the copy in TCRdb shows in-frame clones only, minus some. The sample yields around 170,000 clones, 65% to 75% seen once. General study points: For most TCR beta V segments, an earlier analysis put the productive rate at about 90% or about 30% of the time. For presence/absence analyses, sequencing depth was assumed to be roughly uniform across donors.

On this clone: The target antigen is unknown.

CDR3 length: 15 amino acids. Trimming stripped 2 bases from V and 1 base from J, with 12 bases between. CDR1 and CDR2 (germline): MDHEN, SYDVKM. The V gene is TRBV28, the J gene TRBJ2-7, with D maybe TRBD1 (5 bases). The sample taken for sequencing was PBMCs. The TCR originated in a girl between 10 and 17 years old in good health and CMV-seronegative. The CDR3 DNA follows: TGTGCCAGCAGTTTAGAAAGGGGCTGGTCCTACGAGCAGTACTTC. This translates into CASSLERGWSYEQYF.